This passage covers 22 T cell receptor beta chains from one sample sequenced in a study of shared clonotypes between healthy human individuals. Sequenced by immunoSEQ multiplex PCR; TCRdb stores in-frame clones only, minus some. The sample consists of more than 150,000 clones, approximately 95% of them appearing once. Sequencing input: naive CD4+ T cells sorted from blood. Subset: CD45RA+ positively selected. The receptors originated from a woman aged 25 to 45 in good health.

The rearrangement joins TRBV19 to TRBJ2-4; perhaps TRBD2 as D (5 bases). The V end lost 4 bases, the J end lost 1 base, and 8 bases lay between the germline ends. Germline assignment: CDR1 LNHDA and CDR2 SQIVND (reference sequence). The CDR3 is 14 residues long. The CDR3 sequence: CASSRPGAKNIQYF. CDR3 in DNA: TGTGCCAGTAGTAGGCCGGGGGCCAAAAACATTCAGTACTTC.

A single count supports this clone. This rearrangement joins TRBV7-6 to TRBJ1-3; 8 bases align to TRBD1. The CDR3 loop spans 15 amino acids. CDR1 is SGHVS, CDR2 FNYEAQ, per germline. With 2 bases clipped from V and 4 bases from J, the junction kept 4 bases outside the gene matches. CDR3 amino acids: CASSLNRGGGNTIYF. Here the CDR3 DNA reads TGTGCCAGCAGCTTAAACAGGGGGGGCGGAAACACCATATATTTT.

The V and J genes are TRBV19 and TRBJ1-1; the D is unclear. Trimming removed 5 bases from V and 3 bases from J, with 10 bases in between. Germline loops: CDR1 LNHDA, CDR2 SQIVND (reference sequence). CDR3 length: 13 residues. The CDR3 loop is CASSWTEDTEAFF. CDR3 sequence (DNA): TGTGCCAGTAGTTGGACGGAGGACACTGAAGCTTTCTTT.

The chain links TRBV28 to TRBJ1-6; D gene uncertain. The V gene lost 4 bases and the J gene lost 0 bases, with 4 bases spanning the gap. The CDR3 spans 14 residues. CDR1 and CDR2 from the germline V gene are MDHEN and SYDVKM. The CDR3 coding sequence is TGTGCCAGCAGTTCCGGCTCCTATAATTCACCCCTCCACTTT. This translates into CASSSGSYNSPLHF.

The chain joins TRBV18 to TRBJ2-7, with D possibly TRBD2 on 5 matching bases. Looked up from germline, CDR1 is KGHSH and CDR2 is LQKENI. The V end was cut by 0 bases, the J end by 4 bases, with 10 bases between. The CDR3 totals 14 residues. The CDR3 DNA is TGTGCCAGCTCACCACCGGTTTCGGGGTACGAGCAGTACTTC. It specifies CASSPPVSGYEQYF.

The chain joins TRBV28 to TRBJ1-4, with D possibly being TRBD1 (5 bases). The CDR3 loop spans 14 amino acids. V was shortened by 10 bases and J by 0 bases, with 12 bases between the two germline ends. Per germline, CDR1 MDHEN and CDR2 SYDVKM. The CDR3, as DNA: TGTGCCATCTCGGGACTCTCAACTAATGAAAAACTGTTTTTT. Protein product: CAISGLSTNEKLFF.

This chain links TRBV15 with TRBJ2-5; TRBD2 agrees at 11 bases. The end of the DNA aligns better with TRBJ2-7, so the J call may be wrong. The CDR3 contains 19 residues. Germline V lookup: CDR1 LNHNV, CDR2 YYDKDF (reference sequence). CDR3 region: CATSRDPSGRPAGSYEQYF. The CDR3 bases are TGTGCCACCAGCAGAGATCCTAGCGGGAGGCCCGCGGGGTCCTACGAGCAGTACTTC.

This chain uses TRBV9 with TRBJ2-5; D gene ambiguous. The J call is uncertain, as TRBJ2-7 better fits the DNA end. Looked up from germline, CDR1 is SGDLS and CDR2 is YYNGEE. This CDR3 is built from 15 residues. CDR3 bases: TGTGCCAGCAGCAAAGACGCCAAAACCTCCTACGAGCAGTACTTC. Its translation: CASSKDAKTSYEQYF.

The chain is built from TRBV18 and TRBJ1-6; a possible D gene is TRBD1 (5 bases). Germline-derived CDR1 and CDR2 are KGHSH and LQKENI. The germline V and J ends were trimmed by 5 bases and 4 bases, with 6 bases remaining between them. The CDR3 runs to 13 residues. Written as DNA, the CDR3 is TGTGCCAGCTCATCAGGGTATAATTCACCCCTCCACTTT. This sequence encodes CASSSGYNSPLHF.

The chain carries TRBV28 and TRBJ1-3; 7 bases are shared with TRBD1. CDR3 size: 13 residues. Germline CDR1 and CDR2: MDHEN and SYDVKM. Unmatched junction bases numbered 3, after V lost 6 bases and J lost 4 bases. The CDR3: CASRRTGGNTIYF. DNA of the CDR3: TGTGCCAGCAGACGGACAGGCGGAAACACCATATATTTT.

CDR3 DNA sequence: TGTGCCAGCAGCTTATCAGAGAACACTGAAGCTTTCTTT. The encoded protein is CASSLSENTEAFF. The V call is TRBV11-1, the J call TRBJ1-1; D gene ambiguous. Germline CDR1 reads SGHAT; CDR2 reads FQDESV (reference sequence). The CDR3 length is 13 residues. Between the trimmed V and J ends, which lost 2 bases and 1 base, there was a span of 5 bases.

This clone was observed a handful of times. The chain carries TRBV7-9 and TRBJ2-7; 14 bases agree with TRBD2. There are 15 residues in the CDR3. Germline lookup yields CDR1 SEHNR and CDR2 FQNEAQ (reference sequence). Trimming cost V 4 bases and J 5 bases; bases outside gene matches: 4. CDR3 region: CASSWTSGRIDEQYF. CDR3 sequence (DNA): TGTGCCAGCAGCTGGACTAGCGGGAGGATCGACGAGCAGTACTTC.

The V call is TRBV6-5, the J call TRBJ2-7; D unresolved. The germline gives CDR1 MNHEY, CDR2 SVGAGI. Trimming removed 6 bases at V and 5 bases at J, with 17 bases between. CDR3 length: 14 residues. CDR3 nucleotides: TGTGCCAGCAGACCAACTCAACATTTCGACGAGCAGTACTTC. The encoded protein is CASRPTQHFDEQYF.

The chain joins TRBV28 to TRBJ2-3; 10 nucleotides line up with TRBD1. Trimming cost V 8 bases and J 2 bases; bases outside gene matches: 4. Germline CDR1 and CDR2: MDHEN and SYDVKM. The CDR3 is 14 amino acids. The CDR3 nucleotides read TGTGCCAGCTGGGACAGGGGCTACACAGATACGCAGTATTTT. Encoded protein: CASWDRGYTDTQYF.

The rearrangement links TRBV7-2 to TRBJ2-5; D is undetermined. The DNA matches TRBJ2-7 better at its end, which makes the J call doubtful. CDR3 size: 15 residues. Germline V gene sequence: CDR1 SGHTA, CDR2 FQGNSA. The CDR3, as DNA: TGTGCCAGCAGCCTCCTAGGGTCCACATTCTACGAGCAGTACTTC. It translates to CASSLLGSTFYEQYF.

Details on this clone: Other DNA sequences in the sample encode the same CDR3. J is TRBJ2-2 and V is TRBV5-1; 8 bases are shared with TRBD1. CDR3 size: 15 residues. Germline-derived CDR1 and CDR2 are SGHRS and YFSETQ. V lost 3 bases and J lost 1; bases outside the gene matches: 2. CDR3 in amino acids: CASSSGTGNTGELFF. The CDR3 nucleotides are TGCGCCAGCAGCTCCGGGACAGGGAACACCGGGGAGCTGTTTTTT.

The rearrangement links TRBV19 to TRBJ1-1, with D unclear. Trimming stripped 1 base from V and 7 bases from J, with 13 bases between. Germline V gene data show CDR1 as LNHDA and CDR2 as SQIVND (reference sequence). The CDR3 runs to 14 residues. The CDR3, as DNA: TGTGCCAGTAGTATAGCAATACAGACCGATGAAGCTTTCTTT. This codes for CASSIAIQTDEAFF.

This chain uses TRBV7-2 with TRBJ2-1, with D possibly TRBD2 on 5 matching bases. Per germline, CDR1 SGHTA and CDR2 FQGNSA. This CDR3 is built from 15 residues. The V and J ends lost 5 bases and 6 bases respectively, with 17 bases between them. CDR3 sequence: CASSHRKRRSNEQFF. The CDR3 coding sequence is TGTGCCAGCAGCCACCGAAAGAGGAGGAGCAATGAGCAGTTCTTC.

This clone was picked up one time. This chain uses TRBV18 with TRBJ1-1; D unclear. The V end was cut by 5 bases, the J end by 7 bases, with 8 bases between. This CDR3 is 11 amino acids long. Looked up from germline, CDR1 is KGHSH and CDR2 is LQKENI. CDR3: CASSTGLEAFF. The CDR3 DNA sequence: TGTGCCAGCTCAACCGGGCTTGAAGCTTTCTTT.

CDR3 bases: TGTGCCAGCAGTAGCAATCGCGAGCAGTACTTC. Protein product: CASSSNREQYF. The chain has TRBV6-5 and TRBJ2-7; no clear D gene. Germline V gives CDR1 MNHEY, CDR2 SVGAGI. Trimming removed 5 bases at V and 6 bases at J, with 8 bases between. There are 11 residues in the CDR3.

The chain employs TRBV11-3 and TRBJ2-7; possibly TRBD1 or TRBD2 for D (5 bases each). The CDR3 runs 14 residues. The V gene's germline CDR1 is SGHNT and CDR2 YENEEA. V lost 5 bases and J lost 6, with 17 bases in between. CDR3 coding DNA: TGTGCCAGCAGCCAAACTAGGGGTGCTACCGAGCAGTACTTC. As protein: CASSQTRGATEQYF.

V and J are TRBV5-1 and TRBJ2-6; 12 bases map to TRBD2. V lost 5 bases, J lost 3 bases, and 3 bases stayed unmatched. The CDR3 length is 16 residues. CDR1 is SGHRS and CDR2 is YFSETQ in the germline V gene. The CDR3 is CASRQTSGSGANVLTF. Here the CDR3 DNA reads TGCGCCAGCAGACAGACTAGCGGGAGTGGGGCCAACGTCCTGACTTTC.